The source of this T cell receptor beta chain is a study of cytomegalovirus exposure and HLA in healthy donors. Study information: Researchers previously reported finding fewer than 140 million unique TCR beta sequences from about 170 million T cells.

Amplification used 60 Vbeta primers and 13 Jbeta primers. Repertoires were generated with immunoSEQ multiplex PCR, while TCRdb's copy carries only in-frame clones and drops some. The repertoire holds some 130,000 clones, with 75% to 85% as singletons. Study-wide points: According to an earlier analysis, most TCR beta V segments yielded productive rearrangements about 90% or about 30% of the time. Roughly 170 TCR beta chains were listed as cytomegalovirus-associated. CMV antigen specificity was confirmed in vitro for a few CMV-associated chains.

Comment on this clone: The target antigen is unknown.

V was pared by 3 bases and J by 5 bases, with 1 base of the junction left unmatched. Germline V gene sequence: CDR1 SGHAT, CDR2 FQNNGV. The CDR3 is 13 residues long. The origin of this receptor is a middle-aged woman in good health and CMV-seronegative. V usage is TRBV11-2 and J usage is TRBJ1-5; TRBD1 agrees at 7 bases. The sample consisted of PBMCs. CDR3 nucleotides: TGTGCCAGCAGCTTTCAGGGGGATCAGCCCCAGCATTTT. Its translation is CASSFQGDQPQHF. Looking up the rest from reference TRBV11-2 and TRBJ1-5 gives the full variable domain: EAGVAQSPRYKIIEKRQSVAFWCNPISGHATLYWYQQILGQGPKLLIQFQNNGVVDDSQLPKDRFSAERLKGVDSTLKIQPAKLEDSAVYLCASSFQGDQPQHFGDGTRLSIL.